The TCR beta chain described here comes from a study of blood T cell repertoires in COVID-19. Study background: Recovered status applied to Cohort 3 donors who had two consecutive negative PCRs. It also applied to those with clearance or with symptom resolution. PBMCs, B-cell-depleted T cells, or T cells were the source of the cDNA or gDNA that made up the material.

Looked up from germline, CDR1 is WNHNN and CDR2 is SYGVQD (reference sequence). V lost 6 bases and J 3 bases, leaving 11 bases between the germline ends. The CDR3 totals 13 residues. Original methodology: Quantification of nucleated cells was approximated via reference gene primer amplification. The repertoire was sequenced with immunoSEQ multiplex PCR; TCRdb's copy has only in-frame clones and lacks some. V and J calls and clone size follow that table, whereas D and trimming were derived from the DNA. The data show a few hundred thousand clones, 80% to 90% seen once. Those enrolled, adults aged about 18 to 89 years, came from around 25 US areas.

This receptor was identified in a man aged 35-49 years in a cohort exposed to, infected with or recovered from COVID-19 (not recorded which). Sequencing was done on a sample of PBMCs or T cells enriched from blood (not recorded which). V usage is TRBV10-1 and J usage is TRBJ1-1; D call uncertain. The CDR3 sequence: CASSPERDTEAFF. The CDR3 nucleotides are TGCGCCAGCAGCCCCGAACGGGACACTGAAGCTTTCTTT.